This entry describes one TCR beta chain. The antigen this receptor binds is unknown. Base qualities were left out, and no much larger clone turns up one base away. TCR beta CDR3 regions were amplified from RNA transcripts. A first-round RT-PCR of the TCR CDR3 used the HTBI primer set with the Qiagen OneStep RT-PCR kit. Libraries were constructed in a second round of multiplex PCR, after which size selection and purification were carried out. The libraries were sequenced on an Illumina HiSeq2000 using paired-end 100 bp reads. Turning to the authors' computational methods: SOAPnuke was used to process the raw data, removing reads that contained adapters or uncalled bases, had a mean Phred below 15, or lacked an exact match to the constant primer or identifier. High-quality paired reads were merged using COPE v1.2.5, and each unique nucleotide sequence was defined as a clonotype. Clonotypes were aligned to IMGT TRBV, TRBD and TRBJ reference segments using MiTCR v1.1. The analysis included only V-J combinations with a frequency above 0.0001, which together covered around 99% of the repertoires. The TCS score was defined as the ratio of F50 (clonal expansion) to E x V (chaos), calculated using BLOSUM62-based TCRdist between CDR3 peptides within each V-J. Welch's t-statistics and random forest reduced some 510 V-J features to 13, which were used in a naive Bayes classifier (R e1071). The similarity between thyroid and blood repertoires was quantified using the Morisita-Horn index. Using fastp at Q25 and MiXCR, TCRdb reprocessed the public reads and kept productive beta chains. Here each entry gathers all rows of one CDR3 protein and keeps the most common genes and DNA. The V and J calls reflect TCRdb's pipeline rather than the authors' work. For this sample there are under 70,000 distinct CDR3 sequences; roughly 50% appear just once. The ten largest clones capture 2.5% to 3.5% of the sample.

CDR1 and CDR2 (DFQATT, SNEGSKA) derive from the germline V gene (reference sequence). CDR3 length: 16 amino acids, cysteine to phenylalanine. Only CDR3 DNA is held: 48 bases, read in frame from base 1. The V end loses 3 bases and the J end loses 7 bases, and a stretch of 19 bases separates them. The sample originates from a study of T cells in Graves' hyperthyroidism and ophthalmopathy (dated 2019 in TCRdb). Notes on the research overall: Peripheral blood was collected at initial diagnosis, before any treatment. A discovery cohort of approximately 100 patients, roughly 45 with Graves' ophthalmopathy and more than 55 with stable Graves' hyperthyroidism, was used to find distinguishing TCR V-J signatures. An independent validation cohort of around 19 hyperthyroidism patients and 17 patients who later progressed to ophthalmopathy tested prospective prediction of ophthalmopathy. The 100 discovery patients were randomly split 7:3 into training and test sets. In addition, the study compared T-cell repertoires in thyroid tissue and in blood from several Graves' hyperthyroidism patients. After blood sampling, hyperthyroidism patients were treated with methimazole at a starting dose of 30 mg daily, and ophthalmopathy patients were treated with high-dose intravenous methylprednisolone. TCR Vbeta CDR3 sequencing of 140 or so peripheral blood samples (more than 40 ophthalmopathy, around 80 hyperthyroidism and some 17 progressor patients) is reported in the paper.

Broader findings and caveats from the paper: In validation, the model predicted progression to ophthalmopathy with approximately 70% sensitivity and less than 75% specificity, a median of approximately 6.5 months before onset. In cross-validation, a model built on a 13 V-J signature told ophthalmopathy apart from stable hyperthyroidism with 87.88% sensitivity and about 81% specificity, and in testing the same model reached 80%/75%. No statistical method was used to fix the sample size in advance, and group allocation was not hidden from the investigators. Blood samples also contained most of the expanded thyroid clonotypes (frequency above 0.001), which suggests that blood repertoires may reflect thyroid immune responses.

Moderately to severely active disease, a Clinical Activity Score of at least 3, a NOSPECS grade of at least 4, and a duration under 3 months were present in ophthalmopathy patients. Patients with uncontrolled infections, other autoimmune diseases, pregnancy or lactation were excluded. Diagnoses were established on the basis of clinical symptoms, serum thyroxine and TRAb, thyroid ultrasound, and orbital computed tomography. PBMCs were separated from under 12 ml of fresh peripheral blood using Ficoll-Paque density gradient centrifugation. Total RNA was extracted with Trizol reagent, and quality was checked on an Agilent 2100 Bioanalyzer.

The sequence links TRBV20-1 to TRBJ1-6; TRBD1 is possibly the D segment (6 matching bases). The receptor's source is a woman aged 55-69 years with Graves' ophthalmopathy. Specimen: blood. The sequenced DNA is TGCAGTGCTAGTGGGAGGGGGACTAAGATAAATTCACCCCTCCACTTT. This translates into CSASGRGTKINSPLHF.